A single sample gave rise to the 20 T cell receptor beta chains below, sequenced in a study of OX40 agonist ivuxolimab in advanced cancers. The table came from immunoSEQ multiplex PCR; TCRdb's copy has only in-frame clones and leaves some out. This sample yields roughly 67,000 clones, of which around nine tenths are seen a single time; around 0.8% belongs to the top ten. This specimen consisted of CD4+ or CD8+ T cells sorted from blood, obtained in a trial of the OX40 agonist ivuxolimab. The receptors were sampled from an adult with an advanced solid tumor such as melanoma, head and neck, liver or kidney cancer.

The V gene is TRBV6-5, the J gene TRBJ2-2; D not certain. The CDR3 runs 12 residues. The V gene lost 5 bases and the J gene lost 0 bases, with 1 base spanning the gap. CDR1 MNHEY and CDR2 SVGAGI come from the germline V gene. The CDR3 DNA reads as TGTGCCAGCAGTCCGAACACCGGGGAGCTGTTTTTT. As protein: CASSPNTGELFF.

In the case of this clone: At the DNA level, this CDR3 is encoded by other sequences in the same sample as well. The chain is built from TRBV18 and TRBJ1-5; TRBD1 aligns across 7 bases. The CDR3 covers 14 residues. V was clipped by 3 bases and J by 2 bases; unmatched bases: 1. CDR1 KGHSH and CDR2 LQKENI come from the germline V gene. The CDR3: CASSPGQGNQPQHF. The CDR3 nucleotides are TGTGCCAGCTCACCCGGACAGGGCAATCAGCCCCAGCATTTT. Combining the CDR3 with reference TRBV18 and TRBJ1-5 gives the whole variable domain NAGVMQNPRHLVRRRGQEARLRCSPMKGHSHVYWYRQLPEEGLKFMVYLQKENIIDESGMPKERFSAEFPKEGPSILRIQQVVRGDSAAYFCASSPGQGNQPQHFGDGTRLSIL.

The rearrangement uses TRBV27 and TRBJ1-1; D may be TRBD1 (6 bases). Germline V gives CDR1 MNHEY, CDR2 SMNVEV (reference sequence). This CDR3 contains 15 residues. V was shortened by 7 bases and J by 4 bases, with 19 bases between the two germline ends. CDR3 sequence reads: CASTAFRGRTTEAFF. The DNA of the CDR3 is TGTGCCAGCACAGCGTTCCGGGGGCGTACCACTGAAGCTTTCTTT.

V is TRBV5-8 and J is TRBJ1-2; TRBD1 might be the D (5 bases). V lost 0 bases and J lost 7, with 7 bases in between. Germline CDR1 and CDR2: SGHTS and YDEGEE. The CDR3 has 12 amino acids. In nucleotides, the CDR3 is TGTGCCAGCAGCTTGGACAGGTCTGGCTACACCTTC. It is translated as CASSLDRSGYTF.

J is TRBJ1-6 and V is TRBV5-8; D is uncertain. Germline loops: CDR1 SGHTS, CDR2 YDEGEE. V gave up 1 base and J gave up 7 bases, with 6 bases separating them. This CDR3 has 13 residues. The chain's CDR3 is CASSLNRNSPLHF. CDR3 DNA: TGTGCCAGCAGCTTGAACAGAAATTCACCCCTCCACTTT.

The chain combines TRBV27 with TRBJ1-2, with TRBD1 identical over 9 bases. Trimming cost V 2 bases and J 0 bases; bases outside gene matches: 4. Germline V gives CDR1 MNHEY, CDR2 SMNVEV (reference sequence). CDR3 length: 16 amino acids. In DNA, the CDR3 is TGTGCCAGCAGTTTAATAGGACAGGGGACTAACTATGGCTACACCTTC. It codes for CASSLIGQGTNYGYTF.

The genes are TRBV10-3 and TRBJ1-2; D uncertain. Germline-derived CDR1 and CDR2 are ENHRY and SYGVKD. CDR3 size: 13 residues. V shed 3 bases and J shed 4 bases, with 9 bases lying between them. The CDR3 DNA is TGTGCCATCAGTGACGGGCCAGTCTATGGCTACACCTTC. It codes for CAISDGPVYGYTF.

This clone was counted once. V usage is TRBV5-1 and J usage is TRBJ1-1, with D perhaps matching TRBD1 (5 bases). CDR3 length: 14 residues. The germline V gene has CDR1 SGHRS and CDR2 YFSETQ. The V end lost 4 bases, the J end lost 1 base, and 11 bases lay between the germline ends. CDR3 DNA: TGCGCCAGCAGCGGGTGGCAGGGGAACACTGAAGCTTTCTTT. This translates into CASSGWQGNTEAFF.

The genes are TRBV7-6 and TRBJ1-1; D uncertain. Germline CDR1 and CDR2: SGHVS and FNYEAQ. Trimming shortened V by 0 bases and J by 0 bases, and 8 bases separated the two germline ends. The CDR3 has 15 amino acids. CDR3 amino acids: CASSLAEQLNTEAFF. CDR3 sequence (DNA): TGTGCCAGCAGCTTAGCGGAACAACTGAACACTGAAGCTTTCTTT.

The genes are TRBV5-1 and TRBJ2-1; 12 bases are shared with TRBD2. Trimming removed 6 bases from V and 12 bases from J; junction bases left unmatched: 10. The CDR3 consists of 14 residues. Per germline, CDR1 SGHRS and CDR2 YFSETQ. Here the CDR3 DNA reads TGCGCCAGCAACCCCGGGACTAGCGGGTTGACGCAGTTCTTC. It encodes CASNPGTSGLTQFF. The full variable domain, rest sourced from reference TRBV5-1 and TRBJ2-1, is KAGVTQTPRYLIKTRGQQVTLSCSPISGHRSVSWYQQTPGQGLQFLFEYFSETQRNKGNFPGRFSGRQFSNSRSEMNVSTLELGDSALYLCASNPGTSGLTQFFGPGTRLTVL.

The chain has TRBV6-5 and TRBJ2-5; D call uncertain. This CDR3 spans 14 amino acids. Looked up from germline, CDR1 is MNHEY and CDR2 is SVGAGI. Trimming left V 5 bases short and J 9 bases short, with 19 bases between. CDR3 sequence reads: CASSPRLRRVAQYF. CDR3 DNA: TGTGCCAGCAGTCCCCGGCTCCGCCGGGTGGCCCAGTACTTC.

The chain recombines TRBV28 with TRBJ1-2; the match to TRBD1 covers 9 bases. The CDR3 extends over 14 amino acids. The V and J ends lost 5 bases and 4 bases, in that order; junction bases with no gene match: 5. Germline-derived CDR1 and CDR2 are MDHEN and SYDVKM. CDR3 sequence: CASSTGGASYGYTF. CDR3 sequence (DNA): TGTGCCAGCAGTACAGGGGGCGCCAGCTATGGCTACACCTTC.

The table lists this clone with a count of one. V gene TRBV5-1 combines with J gene TRBJ1-2; D is possibly TRBD1 (6 bases). The CDR3 length is 14 residues. Germline loops: CDR1 SGHRS, CDR2 YFSETQ. V lost 7 bases to trimming and J lost 7 bases, with 20 bases between them. DNA for the CDR3: TGCGCCAGCGCGCCACAGGGAAAAGAGAGTGGCTACACCTTC. This encodes CASAPQGKESGYTF.

The rearrangement joins TRBV6-1 to TRBJ2-5, with 7 bases identical to TRBD2. Judging by the DNA end, TRBJ2-7 fits better; the J call may be wrong. Germline CDR1 reads MNHNS; CDR2 reads SASEGT. This CDR3 has 13 residues. The CDR3 DNA is TGTGCCAGCAGTCGAGCGGGAATGGACGAGCAGTACTTC. This sequence encodes CASSRAGMDEQYF.

This clone was picked up one time. CDR3 sequence: CASSLGGGRDYEQYF. Written as DNA, the CDR3 is TGCGCCAGCAGCTTGGGAGGCGGGAGAGACTACGAGCAGTACTTC. The chain combines TRBV5-1 with TRBJ2-7; 7 bases align to TRBD2. The CDR3 consists of 15 residues. V trimming: 0 bases; J trimming: 3 bases; junction bases outside the gene matches: 6. CDR1 is SGHRS, CDR2 YFSETQ, per germline.

On this clone itself: Other DNA sequences in the same sample also yield this CDR3. The rearrangement links TRBV18 to TRBJ2-7; 7 bases map to TRBD1. Germline trimming cut 3 bases from V and 4 bases from J; bases unmatched to any gene: 6. The CDR3 totals 14 residues. CDR1 and CDR2 from the germline V gene are KGHSH and LQKENI. Written as DNA, the CDR3 is TGTGCCAGCTCACCCCCCGGGACAGCGTACGAGCAGTACTTC. It specifies CASSPPGTAYEQYF.

The chain combines TRBV5-4 with TRBJ2-5; 7 bases map to TRBD2. V lost 3 bases, J lost 3 bases, and 8 bases stayed unmatched. Germline V gene data show CDR1 as SGHNT and CDR2 as YYREEE (reference sequence). The CDR3 is made up of 15 amino acids. The CDR3 DNA is TGTGCCAGCAGCTCGGGGGGACGGGCCGAAGAGACCCAGTACTTC. It is translated as CASSSGGRAEETQYF.

This clone was observed a handful of times. This chain links TRBV6-1 with TRBJ1-5; D is uncertain. Germline loops: CDR1 MNHNS, CDR2 SASEGT. The CDR3 covers 15 residues. V was pared by 6 bases and J by 6 bases, with 18 bases between. Here the CDR3 reads CASSDNVVIPQPQHF. For the CDR3, the DNA is TGTGCCAGCAGCGACAATGTAGTCATCCCTCAGCCCCAGCATTTT.

V and J are TRBV6-1 and TRBJ1-1; D remains unclear. The CDR3 is 10 residues long. Germline V gives CDR1 MNHNS, CDR2 SASEGT. Trimming pared 6 bases from V and 14 bases from J, leaving 13 bases between. The CDR3 region is CASSQVALFF. The CDR3 bases are TGTGCCAGCAGCCAGGTAGCCTTATTCTTT.

The J gene is TRBJ2-1, the V gene TRBV28; D is undetermined. Trimming removed 2 bases at V and 5 bases at J, with 10 bases between. Per the germline V gene, CDR1 is MDHEN and CDR2 is SYDVKM. CDR3 length equals 14 residues. The CDR3 DNA reads as TGTGCCAGCAGTTTAAGGCCGACGAACAATGAGCAGTTCTTC. Translating gives CASSLRPTNNEQFF.